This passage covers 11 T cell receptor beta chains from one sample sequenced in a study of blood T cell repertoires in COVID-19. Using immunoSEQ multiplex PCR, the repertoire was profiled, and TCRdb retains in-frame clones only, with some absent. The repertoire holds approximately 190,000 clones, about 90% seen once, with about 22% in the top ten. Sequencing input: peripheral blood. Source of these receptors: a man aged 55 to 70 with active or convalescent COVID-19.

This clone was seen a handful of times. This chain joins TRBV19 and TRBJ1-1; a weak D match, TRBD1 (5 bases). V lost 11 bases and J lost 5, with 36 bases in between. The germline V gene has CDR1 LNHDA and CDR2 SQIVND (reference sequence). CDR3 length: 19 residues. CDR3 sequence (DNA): TGTGCCTCCCGCAGATATCCGGGACGGGGAACAGCCGGGGGGACTGAAGCTTTCTTT. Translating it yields CASRRYPGRGTAGGTEAFF.

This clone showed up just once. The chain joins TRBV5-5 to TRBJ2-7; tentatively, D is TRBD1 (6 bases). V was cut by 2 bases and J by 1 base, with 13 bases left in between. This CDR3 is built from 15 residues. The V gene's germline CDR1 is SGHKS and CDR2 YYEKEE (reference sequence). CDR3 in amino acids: CASSFRGQGSYEQYF. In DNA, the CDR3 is TGTGCCAGCAGCTTTAGGGGCCAGGGGTCCTACGAGCAGTACTTC.

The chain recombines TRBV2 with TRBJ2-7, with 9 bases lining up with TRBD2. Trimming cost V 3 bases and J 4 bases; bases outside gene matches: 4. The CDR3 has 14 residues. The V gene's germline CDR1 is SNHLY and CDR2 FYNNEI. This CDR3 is CASSESTSGYEQYF. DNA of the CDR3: TGTGCCAGCAGTGAGTCGACTAGCGGATACGAGCAGTACTTC.

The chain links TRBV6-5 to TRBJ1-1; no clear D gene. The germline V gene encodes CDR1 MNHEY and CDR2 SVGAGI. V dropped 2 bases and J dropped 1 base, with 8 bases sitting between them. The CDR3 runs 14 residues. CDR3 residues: CASSYGQPNTEAFF. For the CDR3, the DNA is TGTGCCAGCAGTTACGGGCAGCCGAACACTGAAGCTTTCTTT.

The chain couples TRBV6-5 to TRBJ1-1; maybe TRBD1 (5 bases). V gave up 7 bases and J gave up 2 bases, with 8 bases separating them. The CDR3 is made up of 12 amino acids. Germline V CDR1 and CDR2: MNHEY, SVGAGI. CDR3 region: CASKRGNTEAFF. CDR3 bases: TGTGCCAGCAAAAGGGGAAACACTGAAGCTTTCTTT.

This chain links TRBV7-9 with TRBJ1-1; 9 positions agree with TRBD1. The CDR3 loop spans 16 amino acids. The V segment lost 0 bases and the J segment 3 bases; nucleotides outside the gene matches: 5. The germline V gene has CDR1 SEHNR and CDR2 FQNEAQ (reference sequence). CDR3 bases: TGTGCCAGCAGCTTAGCGGGGACAGGGAAGGACACTGAAGCTTTCTTT. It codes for CASSLAGTGKDTEAFF.

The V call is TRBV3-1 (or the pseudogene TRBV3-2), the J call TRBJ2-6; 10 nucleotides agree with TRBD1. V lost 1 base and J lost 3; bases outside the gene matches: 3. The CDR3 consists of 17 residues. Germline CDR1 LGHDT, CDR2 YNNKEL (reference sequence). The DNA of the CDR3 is TGTGCCAGCAGCCAAGGGACAGGGGGGGTTGGGGCCAACGTCCTGACTTTC. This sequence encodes CASSQGTGGVGANVLTF.

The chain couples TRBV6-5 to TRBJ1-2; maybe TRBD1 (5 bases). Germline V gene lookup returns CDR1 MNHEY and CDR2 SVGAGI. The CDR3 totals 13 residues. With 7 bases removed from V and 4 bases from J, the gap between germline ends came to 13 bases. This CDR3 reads CASIATGSYGYTF. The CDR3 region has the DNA TGTGCCAGCATCGCAACAGGATCCTATGGCTACACCTTC.

This CDR3 reads CASSVAGGIMETQYF. The CDR3 bases are TGTGCCAGCAGCGTAGCGGGGGGTATAATGGAGACCCAGTACTTC. This rearrangement joins TRBV9 to TRBJ2-5; 7 bases match TRBD2. Germline assignment: CDR1 SGDLS and CDR2 YYNGEE. The CDR3 has 15 residues. V shed 0 bases and J 5 bases; nucleotides not matched to a gene: 7. Supplemented by reference TRBV9 and TRBJ2-5, the full variable domain reads DSGVTQTPKHLITATGQRVTLRCSPRSGDLSVYWYQQSLDQGLQFLIQYYNGEERAKGNILERFSAQQFPDLHSELNLSSLELGDSALYFCASSVAGGIMETQYFGPGTRLLVL.

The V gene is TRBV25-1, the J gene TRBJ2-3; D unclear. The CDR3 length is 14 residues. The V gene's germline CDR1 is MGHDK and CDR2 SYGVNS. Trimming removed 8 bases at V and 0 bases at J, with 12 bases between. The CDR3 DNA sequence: TGTGCCAGCGCGTCGGGTACTAGCACAGATACGCAGTATTTT. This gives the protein CASASGTSTDTQYF.

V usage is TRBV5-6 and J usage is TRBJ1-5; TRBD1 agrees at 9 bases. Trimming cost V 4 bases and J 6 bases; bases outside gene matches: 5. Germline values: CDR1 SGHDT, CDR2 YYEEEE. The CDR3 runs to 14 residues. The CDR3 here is CASSQDRGGQPQHF. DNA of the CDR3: TGTGCCAGCAGCCAGGACAGGGGTGGTCAGCCCCAGCATTTT.